This T cell receptor (beta chain) was observed in a study of blood T cell repertoires in COVID-19. Study background: Both acute and convalescent COVID-19 samples were obtained from the United States, Italy and Spain. Nucleic acid was either cDNA or gDNA, and it came from T cells, B-cell-depleted T cells, or PBMCs.

Per the study methods: Amplification of reference gene primers was used by the study to estimate nucleated cell counts. TCRdb keeps only in-frame clones here, not all; method: immunoSEQ multiplex PCR. V and J calls and clone size are given by that table; D and trimming were obtained from the DNA. Of about 100,000 clones detected, around 93% appear once; the ten largest clones hold roughly 1.8%. This CDR3 is 13 amino acids long. Germline CDR1 reads SGHNT; CDR2 reads YYREEE (reference sequence). V was clipped by 6 bases and J by 2 bases; unmatched bases: 4. Material for sequencing was peripheral blood. The sequence was obtained from a human donor with active COVID-19. The donor label of this sample is uncertain. The genes are TRBV5-4 and TRBJ2-5; TRBD1 matches at 7 bases. The CDR3 nucleotides read TGTGCCAGCAAGGGGGCAGCTCAAGAGACCCAGTACTTC. It is translated as CASKGAAQETQYF. The entire variable domain, with the rest obtained from reference TRBV5-4 and TRBJ2-5, is as follows: ETGVTQSPTHLIKTRGQQVTLRCSSQSGHNTVSWYQQALGQGPQFIFQYYREEENGRGNFPPRFSGLQFPNYSSELNVNALELDDSALYLCASKGAAQETQYFGPGTRLLVL.